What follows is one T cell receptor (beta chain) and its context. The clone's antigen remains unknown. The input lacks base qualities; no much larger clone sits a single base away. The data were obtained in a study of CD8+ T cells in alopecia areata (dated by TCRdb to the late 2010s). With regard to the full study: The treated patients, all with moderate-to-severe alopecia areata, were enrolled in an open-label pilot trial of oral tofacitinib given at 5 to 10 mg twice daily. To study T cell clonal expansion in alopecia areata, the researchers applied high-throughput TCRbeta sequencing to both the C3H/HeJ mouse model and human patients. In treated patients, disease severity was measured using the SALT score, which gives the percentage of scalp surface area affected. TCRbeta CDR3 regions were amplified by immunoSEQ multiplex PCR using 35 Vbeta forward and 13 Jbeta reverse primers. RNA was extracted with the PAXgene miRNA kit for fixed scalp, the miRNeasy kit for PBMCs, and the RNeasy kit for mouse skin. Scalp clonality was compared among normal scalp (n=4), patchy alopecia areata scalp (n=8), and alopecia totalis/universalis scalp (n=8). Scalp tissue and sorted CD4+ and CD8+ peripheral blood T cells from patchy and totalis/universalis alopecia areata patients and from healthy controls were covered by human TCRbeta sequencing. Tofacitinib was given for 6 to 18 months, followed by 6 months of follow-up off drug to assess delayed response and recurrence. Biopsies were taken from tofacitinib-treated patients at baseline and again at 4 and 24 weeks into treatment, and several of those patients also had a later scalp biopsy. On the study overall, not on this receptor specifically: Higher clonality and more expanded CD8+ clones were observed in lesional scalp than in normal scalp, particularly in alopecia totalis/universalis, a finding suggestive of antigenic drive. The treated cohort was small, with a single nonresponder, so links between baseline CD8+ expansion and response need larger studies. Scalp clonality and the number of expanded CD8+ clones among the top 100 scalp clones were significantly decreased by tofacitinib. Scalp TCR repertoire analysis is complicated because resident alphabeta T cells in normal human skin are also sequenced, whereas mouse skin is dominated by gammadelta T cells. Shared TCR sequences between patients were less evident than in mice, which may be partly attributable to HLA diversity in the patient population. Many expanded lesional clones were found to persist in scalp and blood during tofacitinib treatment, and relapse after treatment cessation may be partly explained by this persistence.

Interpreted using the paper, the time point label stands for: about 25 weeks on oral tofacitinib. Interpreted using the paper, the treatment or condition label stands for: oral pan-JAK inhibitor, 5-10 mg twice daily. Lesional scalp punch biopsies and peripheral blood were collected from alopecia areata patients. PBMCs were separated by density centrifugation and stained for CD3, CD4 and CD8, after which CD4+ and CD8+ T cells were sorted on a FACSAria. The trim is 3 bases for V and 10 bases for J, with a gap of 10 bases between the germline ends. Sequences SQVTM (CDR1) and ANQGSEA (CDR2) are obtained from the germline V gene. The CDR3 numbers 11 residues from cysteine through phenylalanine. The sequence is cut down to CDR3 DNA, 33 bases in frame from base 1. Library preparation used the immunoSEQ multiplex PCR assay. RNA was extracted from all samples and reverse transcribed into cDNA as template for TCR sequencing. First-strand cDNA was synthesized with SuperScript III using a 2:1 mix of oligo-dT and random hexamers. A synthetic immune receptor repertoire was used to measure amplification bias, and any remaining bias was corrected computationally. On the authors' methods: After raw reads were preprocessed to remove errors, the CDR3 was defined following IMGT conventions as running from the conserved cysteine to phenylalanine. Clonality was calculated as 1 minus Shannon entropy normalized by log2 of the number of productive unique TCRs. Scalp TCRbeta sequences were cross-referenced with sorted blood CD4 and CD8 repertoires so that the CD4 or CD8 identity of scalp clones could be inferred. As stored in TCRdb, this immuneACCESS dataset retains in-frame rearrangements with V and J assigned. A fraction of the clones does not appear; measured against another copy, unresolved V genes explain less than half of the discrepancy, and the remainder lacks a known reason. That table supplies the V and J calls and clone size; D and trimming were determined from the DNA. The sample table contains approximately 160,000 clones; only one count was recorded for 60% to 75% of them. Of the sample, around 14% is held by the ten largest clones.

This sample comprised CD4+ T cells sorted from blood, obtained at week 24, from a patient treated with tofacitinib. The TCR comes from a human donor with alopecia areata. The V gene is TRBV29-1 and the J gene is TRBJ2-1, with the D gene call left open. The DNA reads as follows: TGCAGCGTTGACAGTTTACGGGAGCAGTTCTTC. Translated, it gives CSVDSLREQFF.